This paragraph covers one T cell receptor (beta chain) sequence. A few counts support this clonotype. Its antigen is still unknown. Base qualities are not at hand, and no much larger clone is one base apart. The sample belongs to a study of response to subunit inactivated influenza vaccine (dated by TCRdb to the late 2010s). As for the study more broadly: To follow how T cells responded to a trivalent subunit inactivated influenza vaccine, the researchers relied on deep quantitative profiling of the T cell receptor repertoire.

Here is what the overall study found, with its caveats: According to the authors, only a limited number of new T cells may be recruited by each seasonal influenza vaccination.

Including cysteine and phenylalanine, the CDR3 has 14 amino acids. Solely the CDR3 DNA is kept, with 42 bases framed from the first base. CDR1 KGHDR and CDR2 SFDVKD were looked up in the germline V gene. The trim is 2 bases for V and 10 bases for J, with a gap of 14 bases between the germline ends. The receptor library was made with RT-PCR. Data came from an Illumina HiSeq 2500. TCRdb trimmed public reads at Q25 via fastp, called clones via MiXCR and kept in-frame beta chains. Every entry covers one CDR3 protein and lists the most common genes and DNA from its rows. This sample is represented by around 650,000 distinct CDR3 sequences; about 15% of them were singletons. Under 14% of the sample belongs to the ten largest clones.

This sample comprised PBMCs from blood, obtained 11 to 12 days after vaccination. The rearranged segments are TRBV24-1 and TRBJ1-5; the D gene is unclear. This clonotype originated in a man aged 50 to 59 who received an inactivated influenza vaccine. Donor details come from another sample of the same person, matched by shared clones. The CDR3 protein: CATSDSLRPEPQHF. The nucleotide sequence is given as TGTGCCACCAGTGATTCATTACGACCTGAACCCCAGCATTTT.